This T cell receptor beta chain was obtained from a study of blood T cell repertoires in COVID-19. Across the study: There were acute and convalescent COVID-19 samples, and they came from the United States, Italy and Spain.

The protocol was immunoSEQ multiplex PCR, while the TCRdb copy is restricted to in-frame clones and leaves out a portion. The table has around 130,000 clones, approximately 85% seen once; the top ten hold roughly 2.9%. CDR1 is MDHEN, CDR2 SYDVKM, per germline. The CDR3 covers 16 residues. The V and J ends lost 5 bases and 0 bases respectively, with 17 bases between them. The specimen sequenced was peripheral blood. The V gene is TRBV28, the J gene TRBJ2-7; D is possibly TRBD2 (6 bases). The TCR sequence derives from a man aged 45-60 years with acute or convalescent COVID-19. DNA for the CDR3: TGTGCCAGCAGTCGCCTCGCGGGGACCGACTCCTACGAGCAGTACTTC. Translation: CASSRLAGTDSYEQYF.